Listed below are T cell receptor beta chains from one sample, sequenced in a study of T cells in Graves' hyperthyroidism and ophthalmopathy. In TCRdb, the multiplex PCR reads were re-called with MiXCR into one record per CDR3 protein. The repertoire holds about 700,000 distinct CDR3 sequences, with around 13% as singletons. The sequencing sample was made of blood. All receptors come from a young woman with Graves' hyperthyroidism. Each CDR3 is given with its conserved first and last residue. Each record gives: V gene, clone size, D gene, J gene, CDR3 length, CDR3 DNA, CDR3 protein. A D gene is named only where the DNA matches it firmly. Clone size, where shown, is once, few, many, or a class for clones that have expanded.

TRBV7-8	many	.	TRBJ2-7	14	TGTGCCAGCAGCTCCGTACGAGTCCCCTACGAGCAGTACTTC	CASSSVRVPYEQYF
TRBV11-3	many	.	TRBJ2-2	13	TGTGCCAGCAGCTCGGTCTGGCCCGGGGAGCTGTTTTTT	CASSSVWPGELFF
TRBV20-1	many	.	TRBJ2-7	12	TGCAGTGCTAGAGTCAGCCCCTACGAGCAGTACTTC	CSARVSPYEQYF
TRBV20-1	few	TRBD1	TRBJ1-2	18	TGCAGTGCTAGAGAATTACTCGCACCGGGACAGAAAAACTATGGCTACACCTTC	CSARELLAPGQKNYGYTF
TRBV6-2/TRBV6-3	.	TRBD1	TRBJ2-5	17	TGTGCCAGCAGTCGCGGACAGGCCAGTTCGTACCAAGAGACCCAGTACTTC	CASSRGQASSYQETQYF
TRBV7-2	many	TRBD1	TRBJ1-5	21	TGTGCCAGCAGCTTAGGGTCGAATTGGACAGGCCTACTCTTGGGCAATCAGCCCCAGCATTTT	CASSLGSNWTGLLLGNQPQHF
TRBV28	.	.	TRBJ2-2	17	TGTGCCAGCAGGAATCGCGGCCTTATTCATGGGACCGGGGAGCTGTTTTTT	CASRNRGLIHGTGELFF
TRBV6-1	few	TRBD2	TRBJ2-3	16	TGTGCCAGCAGTCGAGCGGCTAGCGGGAGAGGTGATACGCAGTATTTT	CASSRAASGRGDTQYF
TRBV6-1	many	.	TRBJ1-2	13	TGTGCCAGCGACCTAAACGGAAACTATGGCTACACCTTC	CASDLNGNYGYTF
TRBV19	few	TRBD2	TRBJ2-1	16	TGTGCCAGTAGGGGACTAGGGCCCGGCTCCTACAATGAGCAGTTCTTC	CASRGLGPGSYNEQFF
TRBV6-5	few	TRBD1	TRBJ2-5	14	TGTGCCAGCAGTCTACAGGGGGTCTGGGAGACCCAGTACTTC	CASSLQGVWETQYF
TRBV4-3	many	.	TRBJ2-5	15	TGCGCCAGCAGCCAAGAAGGACAGCTCCTTGAGACCCAGTACTTC	CASSQEGQLLETQYF
TRBV12-5	many	TRBD2	TRBJ2-1	22	TGTGCTAGTGGAGCAGAGGGACCCGGGGGCAAAACGAGACTAGCGGGACCGGATGAGCAGTTCTTC	CASGAEGPGGKTRLAGPDEQFF
TRBV30	many	TRBD2	TRBJ2-7	18	TGTGCCTGGACCCAAAGGTATAGCGGGTCAAAAGGGACCTACGAGCAGTACTTC	CAWTQRYSGSKGTYEQYF
TRBV4-1	few	.	TRBJ2-7	14	TGCGCCAGCAGTGGACTCGGCAGCTCCTACGAGCAGTACTTC	CASSGLGSSYEQYF
TRBV2	many	TRBD1	TRBJ1-4	14	TGTGCCAGCAGCTACAGGGGCTTGAGCGAAAAACTGTTTTTT	CASSYRGLSEKLFF
TRBV12-3/TRBV12-4	many	.	TRBJ2-7	13	TGTGCCAGCAGTTCCCCGACGGCAGGCGAGCAGTACTTC	CASSSPTAGEQYF
TRBV15	.	.	TRBJ1-6	15	TGTGCCACCAGCTCGTTACCGGGGGGGGTTTCACCCCTCCACTTT	CATSSLPGGVSPLHF
TRBV30	many	.	TRBJ1-6	12	TGTGCCTGGAATGGGATTCTTTCACCCCTCCACTTT	CAWNGILSPLHF
TRBV4-1	.	.	TRBJ2-5	18	TGCGCCAGCAGCCAAAGGGTCCTCGAAGGGAGAACTCAAGAGACCCAGTACTTC	CASSQRVLEGRTQETQYF
TRBV14	once	.	TRBJ2-7	17	TGTGCCAGCAGCCAAGGGTACTCATACTTCACGTCGGGGGAGCAGTACTTC	CASSQGYSYFTSGEQYF
TRBV20-1	many	.	TRBJ2-7	13	TGCAGTGCTAGTTGGGGGGCTTCCTACGAGCAGTACTTC	CSASWGASYEQYF
TRBV28	many	.	TRBJ2-3	14	TGTGCCAGCAGTTATTTACAGGGCACAGATACGCAGTATTTT	CASSYLQGTDTQYF
TRBV28	many	.	TRBJ1-1	14	TGTGCCAGCAGTTTGTACAGGGTGGCCACTGAAGCTTTCTTT	CASSLYRVATEAFF
TRBV10-3	.	TRBD1	TRBJ1-2	14	TGTGCCATCAGCGCCGGACAGGACAACTATGGCTACACCTTC	CAISAGQDNYGYTF
TRBV7-9	.	TRBD1	TRBJ2-6	19	TGTGCCAGCAGCTTCCCCGGACAGGACCTCGGGCAAGGGGCCAACGTCCTGACTTTC	CASSFPGQDLGQGANVLTF
TRBV5-1	.	.	TRBJ2-1	14	TGCGCCAGCAGCGGCAGGGGCGGCCAAGAGACCCAGTTCTTC	CASSGRGGQETQFF
TRBV30	many	TRBD1	TRBJ1-4	15	TGTGCCTGGAGTGCGGGACAGGCCTTAAATGAAAAACTGTTTTTT	CAWSAGQALNEKLFF